These 4 T cell receptor beta chains came from one sample sequenced in a study of T cells in Graves' hyperthyroidism and ophthalmopathy. RNA transcripts served as the template for amplifying TCR beta CDR3 regions. HTBI primers were employed in a first-round RT-PCR of the TCR CDR3. MiXCR, applied by TCRdb to the multiplex PCR reads, yields one record per CDR3 protein. The sample contains about 710,000 distinct CDR3 sequences, about 16% of which appear only once. What was sequenced was blood. The receptors were gathered from a man aged 18 to 30 with Graves' hyperthyroidism.

This clonotype was recorded a few times. The chain has TRBV2 and TRBJ1-5; D unresolved. The germline V gene encodes CDR1 SNHLY and CDR2 FYNNEI. The length of the CDR3 is 16 residues. Deletions cut 5 bases from V and 0 bases from J, with 14 bases between. Here the CDR3 reads CASSLLWTGSNQPQHF. The CDR3 region has the DNA TGTGCCAGCAGTTTACTTTGGACGGGTAGCAATCAGCCCCAGCATTTT.

The rearrangement joins TRBV20-1 to TRBJ2-1, with a tentative D call TRBD2 (6 bases). Germline V gene sequence: CDR1 DFQATT, CDR2 SNEGSKA (reference sequence). Trimming shortened V by 3 bases and J by 12 bases, and 15 bases separated the two germline ends. This CDR3 spans 12 amino acids. Here the CDR3 reads CSASWRGLGQFF. The CDR3 DNA is TGCAGTGCTAGTTGGAGGGGATTAGGGCAGTTCTTC.

The chain has TRBV4-1 and TRBJ2-5, with no clear D. Trimming stripped 1 base from V and 3 bases from J, with 6 bases between. Germline CDR1 is MGHRA and CDR2 is YSYEKL. This CDR3 contains 13 residues. The CDR3 DNA reads as TGCGCCAGCAGCCAAGTCCGGGAAGAGACCCAGTACTTC. Its protein is CASSQVREETQYF.

The genes are TRBV6-5 and TRBJ2-5; perhaps TRBD2 as D (6 bases). The ends were cut back, 0 bases at V and 4 bases at J, with 12 bases in the middle. CDR3 length: 15 amino acids. The germline V gene has CDR1 MNHEY and CDR2 SVGAGI. The CDR3 DNA sequence: TGTGCCAGCAGTTACTCGAATGTGGGAGGAGAGACCCAGTACTTC. It specifies CASSYSNVGGETQYF.